The 5 T cell receptor beta chains in this list originate from one sample, sequenced in a study of blood T cell repertoires in COVID-19. Some clones are missing from TCRdb's copy, which holds only in-frame ones; the method was immunoSEQ multiplex PCR. This table has about 410,000 clones, 80% to 90% appearing once. Sequenced material: peripheral blood. The source of these receptors is a woman in her twenties or thirties with active or convalescent COVID-19.

This chain uses TRBV19 with TRBJ1-4; a possible D gene is TRBD1 (6 bases). V dropped 1 base and J dropped 10 bases, with 16 bases sitting between them. Germline lookup yields CDR1 LNHDA and CDR2 SQIVND (reference sequence). The CDR3 has 15 amino acids. The CDR3 bases are TGTGCCAGTAGTATAGTCCCGACAGGTAGTGGAAAACTGTTTTTT. The encoded protein is CASSIVPTGSGKLFF.

The chain has TRBV9 and TRBJ1-2; D is possibly TRBD1 (6 bases). V was pared by 4 bases and J by 1 base, with 14 bases between. Germline loops: CDR1 SGDLS, CDR2 YYNGEE. The length of the CDR3 is 15 residues. CDR3 nucleotide sequence: TGTGCCAGCAGCACCCGACAGGCTGTTAACTATGGCTACACCTTC. Its translation: CASSTRQAVNYGYTF.

This chain connects TRBV11-3 to TRBJ2-7, with TRBD1 as a possible D gene (5 bases). There are 15 residues in the CDR3. The V gene lost 1 base and the J gene lost 1 base, with 11 bases spanning the gap. Germline CDR1 SGHNT, CDR2 YENEEA. The CDR3 loop is CASSLGGPGSYEQYF. DNA for the CDR3: TGTGCCAGCAGCTTAGGAGGCCCAGGGTCCTACGAGCAGTACTTC.

The chain carries TRBV6-5 and TRBJ1-1; no reliable D call. Deletions cut 2 bases from V and 0 bases from J, with 7 bases between. The CDR3 covers 14 residues. Germline V gene lookup returns CDR1 MNHEY and CDR2 SVGAGI. CDR3 in DNA: TGTGCCAGCAGTTACCTACAGATGAACACTGAAGCTTTCTTT. Translated, it gives CASSYLQMNTEAFF.

The chain couples TRBV6-5 to TRBJ1-4, with 8 bases fitting TRBD1. The CDR3 consists of 15 residues. V dropped 6 bases and J dropped 8; count of bases not matched to a gene: 11. Germline lookup yields CDR1 MNHEY and CDR2 SVGAGI. The CDR3, as DNA: TGTGCCAGCAGGTCCCCCCAGGGGGCTGTAGAAAAACTGTTTTTT. Protein: CASRSPQGAVEKLFF.